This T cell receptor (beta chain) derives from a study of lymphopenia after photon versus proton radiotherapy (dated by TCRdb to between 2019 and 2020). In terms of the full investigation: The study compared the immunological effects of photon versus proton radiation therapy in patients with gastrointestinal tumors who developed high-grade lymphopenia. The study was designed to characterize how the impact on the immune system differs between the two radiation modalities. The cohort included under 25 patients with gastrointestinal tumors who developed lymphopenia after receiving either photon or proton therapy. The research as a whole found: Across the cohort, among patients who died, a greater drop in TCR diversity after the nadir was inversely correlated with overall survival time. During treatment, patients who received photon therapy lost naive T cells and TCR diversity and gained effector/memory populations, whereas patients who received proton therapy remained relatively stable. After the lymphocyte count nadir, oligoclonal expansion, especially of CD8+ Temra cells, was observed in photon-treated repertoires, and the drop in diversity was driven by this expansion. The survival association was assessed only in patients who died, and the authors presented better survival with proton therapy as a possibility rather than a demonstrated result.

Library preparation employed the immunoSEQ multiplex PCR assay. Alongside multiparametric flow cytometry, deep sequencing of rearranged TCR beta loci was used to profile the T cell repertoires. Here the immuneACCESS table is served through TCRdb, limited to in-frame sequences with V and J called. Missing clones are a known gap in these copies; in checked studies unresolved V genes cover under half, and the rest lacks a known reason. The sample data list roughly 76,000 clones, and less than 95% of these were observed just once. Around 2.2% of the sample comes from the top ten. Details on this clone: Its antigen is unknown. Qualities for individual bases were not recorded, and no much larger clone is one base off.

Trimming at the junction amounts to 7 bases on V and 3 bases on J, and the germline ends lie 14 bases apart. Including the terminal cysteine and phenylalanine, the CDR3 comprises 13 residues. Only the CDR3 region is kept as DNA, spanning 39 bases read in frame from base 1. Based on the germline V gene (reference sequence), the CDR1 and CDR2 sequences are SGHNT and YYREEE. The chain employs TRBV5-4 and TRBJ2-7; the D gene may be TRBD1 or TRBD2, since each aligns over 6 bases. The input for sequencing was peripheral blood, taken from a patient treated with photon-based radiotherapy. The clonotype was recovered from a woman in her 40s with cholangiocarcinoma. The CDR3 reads CASGGPLGYEQYF. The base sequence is TGTGCCAGCGGGGGGCCCTTGGGCTACGAGCAGTACTTC.